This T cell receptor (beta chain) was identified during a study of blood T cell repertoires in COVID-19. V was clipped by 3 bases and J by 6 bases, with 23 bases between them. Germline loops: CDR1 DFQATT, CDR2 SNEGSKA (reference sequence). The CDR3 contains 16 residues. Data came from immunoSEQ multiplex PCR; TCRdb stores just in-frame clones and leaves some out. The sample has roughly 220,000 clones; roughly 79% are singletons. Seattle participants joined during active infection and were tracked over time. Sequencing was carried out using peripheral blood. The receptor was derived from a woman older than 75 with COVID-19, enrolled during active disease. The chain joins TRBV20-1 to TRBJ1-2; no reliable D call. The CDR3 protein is CSASPAGGAGFNGYTF. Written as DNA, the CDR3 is TGCAGTGCTAGTCCGGCCGGAGGAGCGGGGTTCAATGGCTACACCTTC.